This entry is about one T cell receptor (beta chain). The sample belongs to a study of identical twins. Each CDR3 protein gets one entry after TCRdb re-called the 5' RACE reads with MiXCR. The sample yields 550,000 to 700,000 distinct CDR3 sequences, around 20% seen once. Germline CDR1 reads SGHRS; CDR2 reads YFSETQ. The ends lost 0 bases at V and 10 bases at J; junction bases unmatched: 8. The CDR3 runs to 15 residues. Another study also made use of these data, one on T cells expressing NK-cell markers. In that study: Researchers got TCR beta repertoires out of sorted CD3+CD56+NKG2C+, CD3+CD56+NKG2C- and CD3+CD56-NKG2C+ T cells.

The sequence derives from a woman between 18 and 29 years old in good health. The genes are TRBV5-1 and TRBJ2-1, with 9 bases identical to TRBD1. Material for sequencing was PBMCs. The DNA of the CDR3 is TGCGCCAGCAGCTTGGGGGACAGGGAATGGAAGGAGCAGTTCTTC. Amino acids: CASSLGDREWKEQFF.